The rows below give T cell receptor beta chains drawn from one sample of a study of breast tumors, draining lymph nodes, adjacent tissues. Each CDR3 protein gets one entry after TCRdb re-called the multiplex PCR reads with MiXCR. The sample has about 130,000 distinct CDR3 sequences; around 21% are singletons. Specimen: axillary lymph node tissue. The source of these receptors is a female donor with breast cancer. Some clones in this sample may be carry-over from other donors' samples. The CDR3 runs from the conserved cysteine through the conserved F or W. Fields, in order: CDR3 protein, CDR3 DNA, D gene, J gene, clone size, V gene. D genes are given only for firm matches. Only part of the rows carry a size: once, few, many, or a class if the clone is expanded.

cdr3_aa: CASRMLMGSYNEQFF
cdr3_nt: TGTGCCAGCAGGATGCTGATGGGCTCCTACAATGAGCAGTTCTTC
d_call: -
j_call: TRBJ2-1
clone_size: few
v_call: TRBV28

cdr3_aa: CASSLRGLGYEQYF
cdr3_nt: TGTGCCAGCAGTTTAAGGGGATTGGGCTACGAGCAGTACTTC
d_call: -
j_call: TRBJ2-7
clone_size: many
v_call: TRBV28

cdr3_aa: CSARIYGAGGGETQYF
cdr3_nt: TGCAGTGCTAGGATTTATGGGGCGGGTGGGGGGGAGACCCAGTACTTC
d_call: -
j_call: TRBJ2-5
clone_size: few
v_call: TRBV20-1

cdr3_aa: CSAPFREKLFF
cdr3_nt: TGCAGTGCCCCTTTTCGCGAAAAACTGTTTTTT
d_call: -
j_call: TRBJ1-4
clone_size: many
v_call: TRBV20-1

cdr3_aa: CSASDGGAGGPDIQYF
cdr3_nt: TGCAGTGCTAGCGATGGGGGAGCGGGAGGGCCGGACATTCAGTACTTC
d_call: TRBD2
j_call: TRBJ2-4
clone_size: many
v_call: TRBV20-1

cdr3_aa: CASSVASGNNEQFF
cdr3_nt: TGTGCCAGCAGCGTAGCTAGCGGGAACAATGAGCAGTTCTTC
d_call: TRBD2
j_call: TRBJ2-1
clone_size: few
v_call: TRBV9

cdr3_aa: CASTPQGGVPGELFF
cdr3_nt: TGTGCCAGCACACCCCAGGGGGGGGTCCCCGGGGAGCTGTTTTTT
d_call: -
j_call: TRBJ2-2
clone_size: many
v_call: TRBV2

cdr3_aa: CASSASSGRNEQFF
cdr3_nt: TGTGCCAGCAGTGCCTCTAGCGGGAGGAATGAGCAGTTCTTC
d_call: TRBD2
j_call: TRBJ2-1
clone_size: many
v_call: TRBV12-3/TRBV12-4

cdr3_aa: CASSESMANTDTQYF
cdr3_nt: TGCGCCAGCAGTGAGTCGATGGCTAACACAGATACGCAGTATTTT
d_call: -
j_call: TRBJ2-3
clone_size: many
v_call: TRBV10-2

cdr3_aa: CASRTGSGGYF
cdr3_nt: TGTGCCAGCAGAACGGGGTCGGGGGGGTACTTC
d_call: TRBD2
j_call: TRBJ2-7
clone_size: many
v_call: TRBV2

cdr3_aa: CASSPGAGTSGESSGANVLTF
cdr3_nt: TGTGCCAGCAGCCCGGGAGCCGGGACTAGTGGGGAAAGCTCTGGGGCCAACGTCCTGACTTTC
d_call: TRBD2
j_call: TRBJ2-6
clone_size: few
v_call: TRBV11-3

cdr3_aa: CASSAGSSGNYEQYF
cdr3_nt: TGTGCCAGCAGCGCCGGGAGTAGCGGGAACTACGAGCAGTACTTC
d_call: TRBD2
j_call: TRBJ2-7
clone_size: many
v_call: TRBV9

cdr3_aa: CASSEARYGSSYEQYF
cdr3_nt: TGTGCCAGCAGTGAAGCGCGCTACGGGAGCTCCTACGAGCAGTACTTC
d_call: -
j_call: TRBJ2-7
clone_size: many
v_call: TRBV6-1

cdr3_aa: CASSRDRGNTGELFF
cdr3_nt: TGTGCCAGCTCACGAGACAGGGGGAACACCGGGGAGCTGTTTTTT
d_call: TRBD1
j_call: TRBJ2-2
clone_size: -
v_call: TRBV18

cdr3_aa: CASSVGGESEKLFF
cdr3_nt: TGTGCCAGCAGCGTAGGAGGGGAGAGTGAAAAACTGTTTTTT
d_call: -
j_call: TRBJ1-4
clone_size: many
v_call: TRBV9

cdr3_aa: CASSWQGYNEQFF
cdr3_nt: TGTGCCAGCAGTTGGCAGGGTTACAATGAGCAGTTCTTC
d_call: -
j_call: TRBJ2-1
clone_size: many
v_call: TRBV6-2/TRBV6-3

cdr3_aa: CASSQGLAPYEQYF
cdr3_nt: TGTGCCAGCAGCCAAGGGCTAGCGCCCTACGAGCAGTACTTC
d_call: -
j_call: TRBJ2-7
clone_size: many
v_call: TRBV3-1

cdr3_aa: CSARSDRVVFYEQYF
cdr3_nt: TGCAGTGCCCGGAGTGACAGGGTAGTTTTCTACGAGCAGTACTTC
d_call: TRBD1
j_call: TRBJ2-7
clone_size: many
v_call: TRBV20-1

cdr3_aa: CATSRVLAPWRGEQFF
cdr3_nt: TGTGCCACCAGCAGAGTTCTAGCGCCTTGGAGGGGCGAGCAGTTCTTC
d_call: -
j_call: TRBJ2-1
clone_size: many
v_call: TRBV15

cdr3_aa: CAWSASASNQPQHF
cdr3_nt: TGTGCCTGGAGTGCGTCAGCTAGCAATCAGCCCCAGCATTTT
d_call: -
j_call: TRBJ1-5
clone_size: few
v_call: TRBV30

cdr3_aa: CASSVSSGSVSYNEQFF
cdr3_nt: TGTGCCAGCAGCGTTTCTAGCGGGAGCGTGTCCTACAATGAGCAGTTCTTC
d_call: TRBD2
j_call: TRBJ2-1
clone_size: many
v_call: TRBV9

cdr3_aa: CASSPGSINQPQHF
cdr3_nt: TGCGCCAGCAGCCCAGGGAGCATCAATCAGCCCCAGCATTTT
d_call: -
j_call: TRBJ1-5
clone_size: many
v_call: TRBV5-1

cdr3_aa: CASSPRPRDTKNIQYF
cdr3_nt: TGTGCCAGCAGTCCTCGACCCCGGGACACCAAAAACATTCAGTACTTC
d_call: -
j_call: TRBJ2-4
clone_size: -
v_call: TRBV28

cdr3_aa: CSARDLRGFGYTF
cdr3_nt: TGCAGTGCTAGAGATCTAAGGGGCTTTGGCTACACCTTC
d_call: -
j_call: TRBJ1-2
clone_size: many
v_call: TRBV20-1

cdr3_aa: CASSEVNRDEQYF
cdr3_nt: TGTGCCAGCAGTGAAGTAAACAGGGACGAGCAGTACTTC
d_call: -
j_call: TRBJ2-7
clone_size: many
v_call: TRBV6-1

cdr3_aa: CASSTSWDSYGYTF
cdr3_nt: TGTGCCAGCAGTACTTCCTGGGACAGCTATGGCTACACCTTC
d_call: TRBD1
j_call: TRBJ1-2
clone_size: -
v_call: TRBV27